The next 31 T cell receptor beta chains were all read from a single sample in a study of OX40 agonist ivuxolimab in advanced cancers. Sequenced by immunoSEQ multiplex PCR; TCRdb stores in-frame clones only, minus some. The sample includes tens of thousands of clones, about 80% seen only once; the top ten take about 7.3%. This specimen consisted of CD4+ or CD8+ T cells sorted from blood, obtained in a trial of the OX40 agonist ivuxolimab. These receptors all come from an adult with an advanced solid tumor such as melanoma, head and neck, liver or kidney cancer.

The V and J genes are TRBV6-5 and TRBJ2-7, with D perhaps TRBD1 (5 bases). V shed 6 bases and J shed 6 bases, with 18 bases lying between them. Germline values: CDR1 MNHEY, CDR2 SVGAGI. The CDR3 is 14 amino acids. The CDR3 is CASRPQAPRAEQYF. The CDR3 DNA follows: TGTGCCAGCAGACCACAGGCCCCTAGGGCCGAGCAGTACTTC.

The CDR3 DNA follows: TGTGCCAGCAGCGGACAGGGAGGGACCGGGGAGCTGTTTTTT. This translates into CASSGQGGTGELFF. The chain employs TRBV6-6 and TRBJ2-2; possible D gene TRBD1, 8 bases. The V gene lost 6 bases and the J gene lost 5 bases, with 13 bases spanning the gap. This CDR3 has 14 residues. The germline CDR1 and CDR2 sequences are MNHNY and SVGAGI (reference sequence).

Comment on this clone: Germline is not matched at one junction end, which may reflect a read error. The chain carries TRBV7-7 and TRBJ2-1; 11 bases are shared with TRBD2. Germline V gives CDR1 SSHAT, CDR2 FNYEAQ (reference sequence). There are 18 residues in the CDR3. The CDR3 bases are TGTGCTAGCAGCCCTAGCGGGAGGTCCTATTACTCCTACAATGAGCAGTTCTTC. Its protein product is CASSPSGRSYYSYNEQFF.

This chain uses TRBV10-2 with TRBJ2-7; D is uncertain. The germline V and J ends were trimmed by 3 bases and 5 bases, with 8 bases remaining between them. There are 12 residues in the CDR3. Germline CDR1 reads WSHSY; CDR2 reads SAAADI. This chain's CDR3 is CASSDPGDEQYF. The CDR3 nucleotides read TGCGCCAGCAGTGACCCTGGGGACGAGCAGTACTTC.

This chain joins TRBV5-5 and TRBJ1-2; 8 bases line up with TRBD1. The CDR3 is 16 amino acids. Trimming cost V 4 bases and J 2 bases; bases outside gene matches: 10. CDR1 SGHKS and CDR2 YYEKEE come from the germline V gene (reference sequence). CDR3 sequence reads: CASSPNPGGANYGYTF. DNA for the CDR3: TGTGCCAGCAGCCCTAATCCAGGGGGCGCGAACTATGGCTACACCTTC.

The chain has TRBV5-1 and TRBJ2-3; no firm D call. Germline assignment: CDR1 SGHRS and CDR2 YFSETQ. V lost 4 bases and J 4 bases, leaving 10 bases between the germline ends. The CDR3 totals 13 residues. The DNA of the CDR3 is TGCGCCAGCAGCCTCAGAAGCCCAGATACGCAGTATTTT. It is translated as CASSLRSPDTQYF.

The rearrangement links TRBV6-4 to TRBJ1-2; 9 bases fit TRBD1. Germline-derived CDR1 and CDR2 are MRHNA and SNTAGT. Trimming at V came to 5 bases and at J to 7 bases, leaving 8 bases not matched to a gene. This CDR3 is built from 14 residues. CDR3 nucleotide sequence: TGTGCCAGCAGTCCGACCGGGACAGGGCTTGGCTACACCTTC. The encoded protein is CASSPTGTGLGYTF.

The gene calls are TRBV7-2 and TRBJ1-6; no firm D call. Per germline, CDR1 SGHTA and CDR2 FQGNSA. CDR3 length: 16 amino acids. Between the trimmed V and J ends, which lost 2 bases and 0 bases, there was a span of 8 bases. CDR3 DNA sequence: TGTGCCAGCAGCTTACTGACGAGCTCCTATAATTCACCCCTCCACTTT. Its protein product is CASSLLTSSYNSPLHF.

The CDR3 DNA reads as TGTGCCAGCAGCGTAGGACTAGCGGAGCCTTACGAGCAGTACTTC. It codes for CASSVGLAEPYEQYF. This sequence joins TRBV9 and TRBJ2-7, with 9 bases lining up with TRBD2. Germline-derived CDR1 and CDR2 are SGDLS and YYNGEE. This CDR3 comprises 15 residues. The ends lost 0 bases at V and 4 bases at J; junction bases unmatched: 5.

V gene TRBV7-2 combines with J gene TRBJ1-2; D is uncertain. The CDR3 is 13 residues long. Germline CDR1 and CDR2: SGHTA and FQGNSA. Trimming stripped 3 bases from V and 1 base from J, with 6 bases between. Written as DNA, the CDR3 is TGTGCCAGCAGCTTGGACCATAACTATGGCTACACCTTC. Translated, it gives CASSLDHNYGYTF.

The chain uses TRBV29-1 and TRBJ1-3; TRBD1 matches 10 bases. V was pared by 2 bases and J by 5 bases, with 3 bases of the junction left unmatched. There are 14 residues in the CDR3. In germline, CDR1 is SQVTM, CDR2 ANQGSEA. The CDR3 loop is CSVEKTGGRNTIYF. The CDR3 DNA reads as TGCAGCGTTGAAAAGACAGGGGGCAGAAACACCATATATTTT.

This clone was picked up one time. The V call is TRBV7-2, the J call TRBJ1-3; D uncertain. The CDR3 extends over 12 amino acids. Germline V gene data show CDR1 as SGHTA and CDR2 as FQGNSA. V was shortened by 5 bases and J by 3 bases, with 5 bases between the two germline ends. DNA for the CDR3: TGTGCCAGCAGCAGAGATGGAAACACCATATATTTT. Protein product: CASSRDGNTIYF.

The chain carries TRBV7-6 and TRBJ2-5, with 8 bases aligning to TRBD1. The V segment lost 5 bases and the J segment 6 bases; nucleotides outside the gene matches: 8. Germline V gene lookup returns CDR1 SGHVS and CDR2 FNYEAQ. This CDR3 has 14 residues. In nucleotides, the CDR3 is TGTGCCAGCAGCATGTCAGGGGGCGTTCAGACCCAGTACTTC. This codes for CASSMSGGVQTQYF.

The chain combines TRBV7-9 with TRBJ1-1; D gene ambiguous. This CDR3 is 11 amino acids long. The V end lost 10 bases, the J end lost 3 bases, and 9 bases lay between the germline ends. CDR1 SEHNR and CDR2 FQNEAQ come from the germline V gene (reference sequence). CDR3 coding DNA: TGTGCCACTCGAAGGGACACTGAAGCTTTCTTT. Residues: CATRRDTEAFF.

This clone was seen a single time. CDR3 sequence: CASSTRTPRGTYNEQFF. CDR3 in DNA: TGTGCCAGCAGCACCCGTACGCCACGGGGGACGTACAATGAGCAGTTCTTC. J is TRBJ2-1 and V is TRBV11-3, with D possibly matching TRBD2 (6 bases). This CDR3 is built from 17 residues. Germline CDR1 SGHNT, CDR2 YENEEA. Trimming removed 5 bases at V and 4 bases at J, with 21 bases between.

This clone has just a few counts. The gene calls are TRBV7-2 and TRBJ1-2; D unresolved. The CDR3 is 12 amino acids. The germline V and J ends were trimmed by 6 bases and 7 bases, with 12 bases remaining between them. In germline, CDR1 is SGHTA, CDR2 FQGNSA. Written as DNA, the CDR3 is TGTGCCAGCAGGGAGAACTTCAGTGGCTACACCTTC. It translates to CASRENFSGYTF.

The chain uses TRBV7-6 and TRBJ1-3, with D unclear. Between the trimmed V and J ends, which lost 3 bases and 4 bases, there was a span of 13 bases. CDR1 and CDR2 (germline): SGHVS, FNYEAQ. The CDR3 is made up of 15 amino acids. The CDR3 loop reads CASSFRPASGNTIYF. DNA of the CDR3: TGTGCCAGCAGCTTTAGGCCGGCGTCGGGAAACACCATATATTTT. Drawing the rest from reference TRBV7-6 and TRBJ1-3, the complete variable domain is GAGVSQSPRYKVTKRGQDVALRCDPISGHVSLYWYRQALGQGPEFLTYFNYEAQQDKSGLPNDRFSAERPEGSISTLTIQRTEQRDSAMYRCASSFRPASGNTIYFGEGSWLTVV.

This clone appeared once. The rearrangement links TRBV7-9 to TRBJ2-7, with D possibly being TRBD2 (6 bases). Germline V gene data show CDR1 as SEHNR and CDR2 as FQNEAQ (reference sequence). V shed 5 bases and J shed 1 base, with 9 bases lying between them. The CDR3 spans 13 residues. CDR3 region: CASSQGLSYEQYF. The CDR3 DNA follows: TGTGCCAGCAGCCAGGGACTTTCCTACGAGCAGTACTTC.

The genes are TRBV6-6 and TRBJ2-3; D perhaps matches TRBD1 (5 bases). The CDR3 is made up of 15 amino acids. Per the germline V gene, CDR1 is MNHNY and CDR2 is SVGAGI (reference sequence). Trimming removed 2 bases at V and 1 base at J, with 10 bases between. The CDR3 protein is CASSYQGSRTDTQYF. CDR3 in DNA: TGTGCCAGCAGTTACCAGGGTTCCCGCACAGATACGCAGTATTTT.

The chain employs TRBV4-1 and TRBJ2-5; possibly TRBD1 for D (6 bases). The V and J ends lost 3 bases and 7 bases respectively, with 15 bases between them. The CDR3 contains 14 residues. The germline V gene has CDR1 MGHRA and CDR2 YSYEKL. DNA for the CDR3: TGCGCCAGCAGCCAGGGGGCCTTTGAAGGGACCCAGTACTTC. It translates to CASSQGAFEGTQYF.

The chain couples TRBV30 to TRBJ1-6; tentatively, D is TRBD1 (5 bases). CDR3 length: 15 amino acids. V was pared by 1 base and J by 9 bases, with 16 bases between. The V gene's germline CDR1 is GTSNPN and CDR2 SVGIG (reference sequence). The CDR3 reads CAWSEPQGISSPLHF. For the CDR3, the DNA is TGTGCCTGGAGTGAACCTCAGGGTATATCTTCACCCCTCCACTTT.

The V and J genes are TRBV28 and TRBJ2-7; D unresolved. Germline CDR1 is MDHEN and CDR2 is SYDVKM. The CDR3 totals 12 residues. V was shortened by 3 bases and J by 5 bases, with 8 bases between the two germline ends. In DNA, the CDR3 is TGTGCCAGCAGTTTGGCTAGAAACGAGCAGTACTTC. Its protein product is CASSLARNEQYF.

The rearrangement links TRBV5-1 to TRBJ2-3; 10 bases align to TRBD2. The V gene end was trimmed by 0 bases and the J gene end by 0 bases; junction bases not matched to a gene: 4. The CDR3 spans 17 residues. Germline V gene sequence: CDR1 SGHRS, CDR2 YFSETQ. The CDR3 is CASSLARLAGSTDTQYF. The CDR3 nucleotides are TGCGCCAGCAGCTTGGCCCGACTAGCGGGTAGCACAGATACGCAGTATTTT.

The rearrangement links TRBV6-6 to TRBJ2-7, with 10 bases matching TRBD1. J lost 4 bases, V lost 4 bases, and 4 bases had no gene match. There are 14 residues in the CDR3. The germline V gene has CDR1 MNHNY and CDR2 SVGAGI (reference sequence). CDR3 sequence (DNA): TGTGCCAGCAGTTTCGGACAGGGGGGGTACGAGCAGTACTTC. Amino acids: CASSFGQGGYEQYF.

This chain joins TRBV7-2 and TRBJ2-1; tentative D call: TRBD1 (7 bases). Trimming stripped 2 bases from V and 9 bases from J, with 11 bases between. CDR1 is SGHTA and CDR2 is FQGNSA in the germline V gene. This CDR3 is built from 13 residues. In nucleotides, the CDR3 is TGTGCCAGCAGCTTATTGCAGGGGGGTGAGCAGTTCTTC. The encoded protein is CASSLLQGGEQFF.

The V call is TRBV27, the J call TRBJ1-1, with 8 bases fitting TRBD1. Unmatched junction bases numbered 5, after V lost 5 bases and J lost 3 bases. The CDR3 is 14 residues long. Germline V CDR1 and CDR2: MNHEY, SMNVEV (reference sequence). Here the CDR3 reads CASSRQGLYTEAFF. The CDR3 DNA reads as TGTGCCAGCAGTCGACAGGGGCTGTACACTGAAGCTTTCTTT.

The chain carries TRBV11-3 and TRBJ1-1, with D hard to call. Germline CDR1 and CDR2: SGHNT and YENEEA. CDR3 size: 12 residues. Trimming shortened V by 8 bases and J by 1 base, and 8 bases separated the two germline ends. CDR3 loop: CASALRNTEAFF. The CDR3 DNA follows: TGTGCCAGCGCTCTACGGAACACTGAAGCTTTCTTT.

The genes are TRBV18 and TRBJ2-3, with D uncertain. V gave up 0 bases and J gave up 6 bases, with 4 bases separating them. The V gene's germline CDR1 is KGHSH and CDR2 LQKENI. This CDR3 contains 12 residues. CDR3 sequence reads: CASSPPGDTQYF. Written as DNA, the CDR3 is TGTGCCAGCTCACCACCCGGGGATACGCAGTATTTT.

The chain links TRBV15 to TRBJ2-3, with D uncertain. Between the trimmed V and J ends, which lost 5 bases and 1 base, there was a span of 10 bases. The CDR3 runs to 14 residues. The germline V gene encodes CDR1 LNHNV and CDR2 YYDKDF (reference sequence). CDR3 sequence: CATSANTRTDTQYF. The CDR3 DNA reads TGTGCCACCAGCGCCAACACACGCACAGATACGCAGTATTTT.

The J gene is TRBJ1-4, the V gene TRBV28; D is unclear. CDR1 is MDHEN, CDR2 SYDVKM, per germline. CDR3 size: 14 residues. With 3 bases removed from V and 3 bases from J, the gap between germline ends came to 8 bases. Written as DNA, the CDR3 is TGTGCCAGCAGTTTCGGTACAGCTAATGAAAAACTGTTTTTT. It specifies CASSFGTANEKLFF.

The genes are TRBV11-3 and TRBJ2-5, with 7 nucleotides matching TRBD1. Germline assignment: CDR1 SGHNT and CDR2 YENEEA. The junction had 10 bases not matched to a gene; V was cut back by 5 bases and J by 4 bases. There are 15 residues in the CDR3. This CDR3 reads CASSPRQGRGETQYF. The DNA of the CDR3 is TGTGCCAGCAGCCCGAGACAGGGCAGGGGAGAGACCCAGTACTTC.